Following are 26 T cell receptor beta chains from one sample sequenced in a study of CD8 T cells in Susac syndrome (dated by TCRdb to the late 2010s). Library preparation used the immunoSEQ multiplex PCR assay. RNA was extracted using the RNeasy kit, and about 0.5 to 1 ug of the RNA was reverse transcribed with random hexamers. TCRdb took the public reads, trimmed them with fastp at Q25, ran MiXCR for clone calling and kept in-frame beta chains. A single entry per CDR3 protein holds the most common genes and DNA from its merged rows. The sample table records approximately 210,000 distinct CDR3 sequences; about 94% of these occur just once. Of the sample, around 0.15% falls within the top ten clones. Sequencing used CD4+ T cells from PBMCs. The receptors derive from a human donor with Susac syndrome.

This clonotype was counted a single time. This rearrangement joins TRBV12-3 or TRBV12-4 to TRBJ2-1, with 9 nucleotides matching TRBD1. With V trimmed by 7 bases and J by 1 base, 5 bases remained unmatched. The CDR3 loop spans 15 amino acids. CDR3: CASTKQGASYNEQFF. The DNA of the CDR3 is TGTGCCAGCACTAAACAGGGGGCATCCTACAATGAGCAGTTCTTC.

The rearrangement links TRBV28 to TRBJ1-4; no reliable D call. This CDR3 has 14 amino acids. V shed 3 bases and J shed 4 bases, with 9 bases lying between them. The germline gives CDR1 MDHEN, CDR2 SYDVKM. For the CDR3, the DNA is TGTGCCAGCAGTTTTGGAGGGATTAATGAAAAACTGTTTTTT. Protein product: CASSFGGINEKLFF.

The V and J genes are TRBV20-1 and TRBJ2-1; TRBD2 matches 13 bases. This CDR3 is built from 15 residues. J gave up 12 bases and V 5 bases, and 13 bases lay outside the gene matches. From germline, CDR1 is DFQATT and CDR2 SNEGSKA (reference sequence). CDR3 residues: CSARGTSGALVGQFF. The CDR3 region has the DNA TGCAGTGCTCGCGGGACTAGCGGGGCTCTGGTAGGGCAGTTCTTC.

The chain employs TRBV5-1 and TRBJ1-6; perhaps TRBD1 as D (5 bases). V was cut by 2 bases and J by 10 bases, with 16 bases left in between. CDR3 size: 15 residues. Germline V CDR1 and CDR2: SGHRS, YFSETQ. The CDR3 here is CASSFEGSGTSPLHF. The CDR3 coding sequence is TGCGCCAGCAGCTTTGAGGGGTCCGGTACCTCACCCCTCCACTTT.

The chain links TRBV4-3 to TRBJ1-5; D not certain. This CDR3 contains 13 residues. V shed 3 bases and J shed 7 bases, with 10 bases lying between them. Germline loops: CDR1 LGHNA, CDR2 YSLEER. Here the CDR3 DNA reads TGCGCCAGCAGCCAGGGTCGGTGGCAGCCCCAGCATTTT. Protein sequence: CASSQGRWQPQHF.

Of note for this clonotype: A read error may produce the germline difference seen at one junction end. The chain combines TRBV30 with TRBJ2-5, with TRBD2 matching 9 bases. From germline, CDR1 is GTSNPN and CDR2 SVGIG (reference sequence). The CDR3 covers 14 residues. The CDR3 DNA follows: TGTGCCTGGAGCCAAAGGGCTAGCGGGGAGGGTGAGGACTTC. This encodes CAWSQRASGEGEDF.

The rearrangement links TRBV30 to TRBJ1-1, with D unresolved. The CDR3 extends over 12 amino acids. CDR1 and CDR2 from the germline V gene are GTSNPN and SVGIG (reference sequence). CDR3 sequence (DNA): TGTGCTGGGAGAAGGTTGAACACTGAAGCTTTCTTT. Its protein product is CAGRRLNTEAFF. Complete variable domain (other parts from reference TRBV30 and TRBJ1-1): SQTIHQWPATLVQPVGSPLSLECTVEGTSNPNLYWYRQAAGRGLQLLFYSVGIGQISSEVPQNLSASRPQDRQFILSSKKLLLSDSGFYLCAGRRLNTEAFFGQGTRLTVV.

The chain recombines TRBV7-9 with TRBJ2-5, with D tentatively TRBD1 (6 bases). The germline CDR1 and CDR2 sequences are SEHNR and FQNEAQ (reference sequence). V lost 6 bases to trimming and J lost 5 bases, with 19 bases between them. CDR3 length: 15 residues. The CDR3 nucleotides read TGTGCCAGCAGACCCCCGTTCAGGGGCGGGGAGACCCAGTACTTC. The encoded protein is CASRPPFRGGETQYF.

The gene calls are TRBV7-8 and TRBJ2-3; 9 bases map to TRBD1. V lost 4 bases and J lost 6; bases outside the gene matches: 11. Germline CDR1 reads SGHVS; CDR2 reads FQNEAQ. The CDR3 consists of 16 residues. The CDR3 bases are TGTGCCAGCAGCTCTTCAGAACAGGGGGCAAGGGATACGCAGTATTTT. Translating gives CASSSSEQGARDTQYF.

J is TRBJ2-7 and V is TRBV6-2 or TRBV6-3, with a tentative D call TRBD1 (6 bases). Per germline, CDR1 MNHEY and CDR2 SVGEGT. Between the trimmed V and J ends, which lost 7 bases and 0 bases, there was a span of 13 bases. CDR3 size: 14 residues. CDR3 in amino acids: CASKGVTLSYEQYF. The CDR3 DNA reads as TGTGCCAGCAAGGGGGTAACCCTCTCCTACGAGCAGTACTTC.

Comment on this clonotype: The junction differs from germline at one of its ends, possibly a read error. The CDR3 region is CASSEGGVRQPQHF. CDR3 DNA sequence: TGTGCCAGCAGCGAAGGGGGGGTCCGTCAGCCCCAGCATTTT. The V gene is TRBV6-1, the J gene TRBJ1-5, with a weak D call TRBD1 (6 bases). The CDR3 has 14 residues. Germline V gene sequence: CDR1 MNHNS, CDR2 SASEGT.

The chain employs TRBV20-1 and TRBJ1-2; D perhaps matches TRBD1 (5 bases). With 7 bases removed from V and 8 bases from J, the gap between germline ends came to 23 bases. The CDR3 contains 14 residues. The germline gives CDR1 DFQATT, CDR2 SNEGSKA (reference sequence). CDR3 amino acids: CSGVSGTPTEGYTF. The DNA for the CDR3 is TGCAGTGGAGTTTCAGGGACGCCCACGGAGGGCTACACCTTC.

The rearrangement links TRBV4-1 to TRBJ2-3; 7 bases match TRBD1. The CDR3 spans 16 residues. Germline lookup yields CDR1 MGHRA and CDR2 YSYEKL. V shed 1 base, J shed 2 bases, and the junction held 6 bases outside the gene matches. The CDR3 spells CASSQGWTGFTDTQYF. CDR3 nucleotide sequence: TGCGCCAGCAGCCAAGGATGGACAGGCTTCACAGATACGCAGTATTTT.

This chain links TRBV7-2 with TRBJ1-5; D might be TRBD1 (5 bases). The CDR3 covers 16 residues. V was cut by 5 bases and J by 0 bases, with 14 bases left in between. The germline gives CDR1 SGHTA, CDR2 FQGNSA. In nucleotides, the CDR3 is TGTGCCAGCAGCCATGGGGCCCCTTTTAGCAATCAGCCCCAGCATTTT. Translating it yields CASSHGAPFSNQPQHF.

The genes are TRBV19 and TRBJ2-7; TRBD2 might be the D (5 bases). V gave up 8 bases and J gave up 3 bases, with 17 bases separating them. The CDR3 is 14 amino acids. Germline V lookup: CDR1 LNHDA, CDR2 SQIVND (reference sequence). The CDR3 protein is CASATSKGFYEQYF. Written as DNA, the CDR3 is TGTGCCAGTGCTACTAGTAAGGGTTTCTACGAGCAGTACTTC.

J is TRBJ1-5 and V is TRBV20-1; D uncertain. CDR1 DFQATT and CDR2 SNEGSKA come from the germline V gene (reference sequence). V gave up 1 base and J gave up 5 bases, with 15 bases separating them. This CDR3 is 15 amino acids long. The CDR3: CSARVRTLRDQPQHF. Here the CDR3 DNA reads TGCAGTGCTAGAGTTAGGACTCTTAGGGATCAGCCCCAGCATTTT.

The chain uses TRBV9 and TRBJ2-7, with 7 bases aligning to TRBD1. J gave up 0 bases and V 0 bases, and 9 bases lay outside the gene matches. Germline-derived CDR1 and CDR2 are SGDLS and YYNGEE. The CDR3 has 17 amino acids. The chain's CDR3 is CASSVGPQGQDSYEQYF. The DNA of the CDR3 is TGTGCCAGCAGCGTAGGTCCACAGGGGCAGGACTCCTACGAGCAGTACTTC.

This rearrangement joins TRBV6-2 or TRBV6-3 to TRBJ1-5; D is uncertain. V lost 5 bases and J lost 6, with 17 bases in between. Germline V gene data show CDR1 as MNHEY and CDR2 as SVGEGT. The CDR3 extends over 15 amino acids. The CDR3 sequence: CASSRTAGNGQPQHF. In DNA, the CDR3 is TGTGCCAGCAGTCGTACGGCCGGAAACGGTCAGCCCCAGCATTTT.

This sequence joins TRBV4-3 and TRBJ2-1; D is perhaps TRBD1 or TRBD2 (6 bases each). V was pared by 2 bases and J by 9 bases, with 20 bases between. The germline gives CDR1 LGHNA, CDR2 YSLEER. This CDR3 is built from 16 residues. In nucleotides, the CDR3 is TGCGCCAGCAGCCAACCAGACAGGATCGGGGGTGGTGAGCAGTTCTTC. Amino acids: CASSQPDRIGGGEQFF.

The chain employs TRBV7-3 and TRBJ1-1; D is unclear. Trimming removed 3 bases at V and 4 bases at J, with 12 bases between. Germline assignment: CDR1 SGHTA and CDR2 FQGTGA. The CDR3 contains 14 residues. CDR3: CASSFDPVGTEAFF. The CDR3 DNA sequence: TGTGCCAGCAGCTTCGACCCGGTAGGCACTGAAGCTTTCTTT. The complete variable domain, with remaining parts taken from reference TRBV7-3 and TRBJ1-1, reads GAGVSQTPSNKVTEKGKYVELRCDPISGHTALYWYRQSLGQGPEFLIYFQGTGAADDSGLPNDRFFAVRPEGSVSTLKIQRTERGDSAVYLCASSFDPVGTEAFFGQGTRLTVV.

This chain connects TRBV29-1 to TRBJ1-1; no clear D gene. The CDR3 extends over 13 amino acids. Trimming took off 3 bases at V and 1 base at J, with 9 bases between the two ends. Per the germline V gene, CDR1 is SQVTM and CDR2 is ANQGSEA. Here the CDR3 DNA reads TGCAGCGTTGATAGGGTAGCGAACACTGAAGCTTTCTTT. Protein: CSVDRVANTEAFF.

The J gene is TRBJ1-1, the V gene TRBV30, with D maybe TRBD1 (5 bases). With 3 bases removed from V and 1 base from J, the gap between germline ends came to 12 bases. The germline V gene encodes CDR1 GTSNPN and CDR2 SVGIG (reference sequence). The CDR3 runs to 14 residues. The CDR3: CAWRSGTANTEAFF. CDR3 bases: TGTGCCTGGAGGTCCGGGACTGCGAACACTGAAGCTTTCTTT.

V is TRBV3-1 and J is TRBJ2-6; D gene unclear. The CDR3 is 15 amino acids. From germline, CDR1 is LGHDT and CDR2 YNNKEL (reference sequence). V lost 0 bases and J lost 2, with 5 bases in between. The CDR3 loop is CASSQEAAGANVLTF. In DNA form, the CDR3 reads TGTGCCAGCAGCCAAGAAGCCGCTGGGGCCAACGTCCTGACTTTC.

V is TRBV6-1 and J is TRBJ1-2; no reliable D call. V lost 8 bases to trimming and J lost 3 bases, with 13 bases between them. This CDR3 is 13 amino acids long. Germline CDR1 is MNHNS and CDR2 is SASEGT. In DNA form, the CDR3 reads TGTGCCAGCCAGACTGCGTCCGACTATGGCTACACCTTC. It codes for CASQTASDYGYTF.

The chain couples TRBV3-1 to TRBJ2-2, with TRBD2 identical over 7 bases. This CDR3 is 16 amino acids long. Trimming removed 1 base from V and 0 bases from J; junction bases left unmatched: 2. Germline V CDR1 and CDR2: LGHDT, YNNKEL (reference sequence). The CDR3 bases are TGTGCCAGCAGCCAAGGGGCGGGGGCGAACACCGGGGAGCTGTTTTTT. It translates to CASSQGAGANTGELFF.

For the CDR3, the DNA is TGTGCCTGGAGTGTACAGGGGATGATGAACACTGAAGCTTTCTTT. This sequence encodes CAWSVQGMMNTEAFF. This sequence joins TRBV30 and TRBJ1-1; 7 nucleotides line up with TRBD1. The V gene end was trimmed by 0 bases and the J gene end by 0 bases; junction bases not matched to a gene: 4. This CDR3 spans 15 amino acids. Germline CDR1 is GTSNPN and CDR2 is SVGIG (reference sequence).